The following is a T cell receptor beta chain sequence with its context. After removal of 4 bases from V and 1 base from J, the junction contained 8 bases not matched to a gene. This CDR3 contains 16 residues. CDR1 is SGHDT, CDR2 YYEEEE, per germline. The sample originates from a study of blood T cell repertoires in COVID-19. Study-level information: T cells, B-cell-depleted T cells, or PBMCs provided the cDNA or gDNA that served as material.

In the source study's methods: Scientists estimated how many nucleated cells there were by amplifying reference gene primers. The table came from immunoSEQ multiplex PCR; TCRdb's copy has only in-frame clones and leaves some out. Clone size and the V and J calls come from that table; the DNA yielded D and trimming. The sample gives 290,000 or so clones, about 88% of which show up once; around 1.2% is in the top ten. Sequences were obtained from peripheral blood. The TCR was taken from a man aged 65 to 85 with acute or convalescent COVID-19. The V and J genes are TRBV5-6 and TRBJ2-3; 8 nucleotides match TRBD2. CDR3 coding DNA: TGTGCCAGCAGCCGATTCGGGGGGGGCGGCACAGATACGCAGTATTTT. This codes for CASSRFGGGGTDTQYF.